A single sample gave rise to the 14 T cell receptor beta chains below, sequenced in a study of blood T cells in healthy people across ages (dated by TCRdb to the mid-2010s). Receptor libraries were prepared by 5' RACE. Sequencing was performed on an Illumina HiSeq 2500. A second PCR of roughly 7 to 11 cycles was run with a J-beta primer mix and a sample-barcoded 5' primer. TCRdb cleaned the public reads at Q25 with fastp, built clones with MiXCR and kept in-frame beta chains. Every CDR3 protein is listed once, alongside the most common genes and DNA of its rows. This sample comprises 950,000 to 1,200,000 distinct CDR3 sequences, roughly two fifths of them detected only once. Of the sample, roughly 14% is held by the ten largest clones. Sequenced input: blood. These receptors were collected from a man aged 18-30 years in good health.

This clonotype was counted a few times. The rearrangement uses TRBV20-1 and TRBJ2-5; 12 bases are shared with TRBD2. Trimming at V came to 1 base and at J to 2 bases, leaving 2 bases not matched to a gene. Per the germline V gene, CDR1 is DFQATT and CDR2 is SNEGSKA (reference sequence). The CDR3 is 15 amino acids. CDR3 coding DNA: TGCAGTGCTAGAGGACTAGCGGGAGAACAAGAGACCCAGTACTTC. Encoded protein: CSARGLAGEQETQYF.

The chain carries TRBV4-1 and TRBJ2-2; 8 bases match TRBD1. V lost 8 bases and J lost 3; bases outside the gene matches: 8. The germline CDR1 and CDR2 sequences are MGHRA and YSYEKL. The CDR3 has 15 residues. CDR3 in DNA: TGCGCCAGCGGGCGGACAGGGATGGACACCGGGGAGCTGTTTTTT. This translates into CASGRTGMDTGELFF.

This chain connects TRBV28 to TRBJ2-5, with D perhaps matching TRBD2 (5 bases). V was cut by 5 bases and J by 7 bases, with 14 bases left in between. This CDR3 contains 13 residues. Germline assignment: CDR1 MDHEN and CDR2 SYDVKM. CDR3 sequence reads: CASSPPDEGTQYF. The CDR3 region has the DNA TGTGCCAGCAGTCCCCCGGATGAGGGGACCCAGTACTTC.

This clonotype occurred a few times. The chain uses TRBV3-1 and TRBJ2-3; 10 bases are shared with TRBD1. V was pared by 5 bases and J by 7 bases, with 9 bases of the junction left unmatched. The CDR3 sequence is 15 residues long. CDR1 and CDR2 from the germline V gene are LGHDT and YNNKEL (reference sequence). The CDR3 DNA sequence: TGTGCCAGCAGCGCGGGACAGGGGAAAGAAAATACGCAGTATTTT. This translates into CASSAGQGKENTQYF.

This clonotype was seen a few times. The chain couples TRBV20-1 to TRBJ2-7, with D perhaps matching TRBD1 (6 bases). The CDR3 covers 14 residues. Germline CDR1 and CDR2: DFQATT and SNEGSKA (reference sequence). V was pared by 3 bases and J by 1 base, with 13 bases between. CDR3 sequence (DNA): TGCAGTGCTAGCCGGCAGGACAGTTCCTACGAGCAGTACTTC. It specifies CSASRQDSSYEQYF.

V gene TRBV6-2 or TRBV6-3 combines with J gene TRBJ1-2; D might be TRBD1 (5 bases). V lost 6 bases, J lost 0 bases, and 14 bases lay in between. Germline CDR1 MNHEY, CDR2 SVGEGT. This CDR3 spans 15 amino acids. The CDR3 DNA is TGTGCCAGCAGCCTCCGGGACTCGACTAACTATGGCTACACCTTC. It is translated as CASSLRDSTNYGYTF.

The rearrangement uses TRBV20-1 and TRBJ1-2; no firm D call. CDR3 size: 12 residues. In germline, CDR1 is DFQATT, CDR2 SNEGSKA (reference sequence). V lost 6 bases, J lost 7 bases, and 15 bases lay in between. The DNA for the CDR3 is TGCAGTGCGCAACCGGGTACGAGTGGCTACACCTTC. It encodes CSAQPGTSGYTF.

The gene calls are TRBV20-1 and TRBJ2-4; 7 nucleotides agree with TRBD1. In germline, CDR1 is DFQATT, CDR2 SNEGSKA (reference sequence). J lost 1 base, V lost 6 bases, and 12 bases had no gene match. The CDR3 has 16 residues. CDR3 loop: CSAHTAGGMAKNIQYF. DNA for the CDR3: TGCAGTGCCCACACCGCAGGGGGAATGGCCAAAAACATTCAGTACTTC.

This chain connects TRBV4-1 to TRBJ2-5, with unresolved D. Trimming left V 0 bases short and J 0 bases short, with 8 bases between. The CDR3 is 15 amino acids. Germline V gene data show CDR1 as MGHRA and CDR2 as YSYEKL. Here the CDR3 DNA reads TGCGCCAGCAGCCAAGAAACGGTGTACCAAGAGACCCAGTACTTC. It is translated as CASSQETVYQETQYF.

The chain is built from TRBV7-2 and TRBJ1-2; TRBD1 might be the D (6 bases). The CDR3 length is 14 residues. CDR1 and CDR2 from the germline V gene are SGHTA and FQGNSA. Trimming shortened V by 3 bases and J by 7 bases, and 15 bases separated the two germline ends. CDR3 in amino acids: CASSLGQGAGGYTF. CDR3 bases: TGTGCCAGCAGCTTGGGACAAGGAGCTGGTGGCTACACCTTC.

The chain couples TRBV12-3 or TRBV12-4 to TRBJ1-2; unclear D gene. V shed 11 bases and J shed 4 bases, with 11 bases lying between them. The CDR3 runs 11 residues. The CDR3 here is CALIRGYGYTF. The CDR3 DNA reads as TGTGCCCTCATTCGCGGCTATGGCTACACCTTC.

Only a few counts were recorded for this clonotype. The chain couples TRBV6-5 to TRBJ1-2; D is uncertain. Germline V gene lookup returns CDR1 MNHEY and CDR2 SVGAGI. The ends were cut back, 0 bases at V and 5 bases at J, with 16 bases in the middle. This CDR3 is built from 16 residues. The DNA of the CDR3 is TGTGCCAGCAGTTACTCAACCGAAGTATGGCGTTATGGCTACACCTTC. Amino acids: CASSYSTEVWRYGYTF.

This chain uses TRBV5-6 with TRBJ2-7; TRBD1 aligns across 11 bases. Unmatched junction bases numbered 3, after V lost 2 bases and J lost 2 bases. The CDR3 loop spans 15 amino acids. CDR1 and CDR2 (germline): SGHDT, YYEEEE. The DNA for the CDR3 is TGTGCCAGCAGCTTTGGGACAGGGGGAGCCTACGAGCAGTACTTC. Translated: CASSFGTGGAYEQYF.

The chain is built from TRBV6-6 and TRBJ2-5; 10 bases are a match to TRBD2. J lost 11 bases, V lost 0 bases, and 12 bases had no gene match. This CDR3 contains 16 residues. Germline-derived CDR1 and CDR2 are MNHNY and SVGAGI (reference sequence). The chain's CDR3 is CASSYSPTSGDNGQYF. CDR3 coding DNA: TGTGCCAGCAGTTACTCTCCCACTAGCGGGGACAATGGGCAGTACTTC.